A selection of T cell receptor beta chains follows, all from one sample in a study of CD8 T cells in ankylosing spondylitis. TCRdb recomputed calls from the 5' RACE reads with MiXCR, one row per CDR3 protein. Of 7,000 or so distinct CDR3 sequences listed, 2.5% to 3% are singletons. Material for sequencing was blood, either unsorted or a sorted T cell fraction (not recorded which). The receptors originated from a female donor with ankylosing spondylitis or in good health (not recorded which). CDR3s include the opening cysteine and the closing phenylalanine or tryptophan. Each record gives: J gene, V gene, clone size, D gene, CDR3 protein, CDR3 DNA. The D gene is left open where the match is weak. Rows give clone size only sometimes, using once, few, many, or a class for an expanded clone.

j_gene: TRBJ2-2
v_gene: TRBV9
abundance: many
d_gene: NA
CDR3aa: CASSGPAGRDTGELFF
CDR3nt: TGTGCCAGCAGCGGCCCGGCGGGACGGGACACCGGGGAGCTGTTTTTT

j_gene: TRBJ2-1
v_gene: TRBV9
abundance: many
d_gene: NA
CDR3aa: CASSVDGLNNEQFF
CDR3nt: TGTGCCAGCAGCGTAGATGGACTAAACAATGAGCAGTTCTTC

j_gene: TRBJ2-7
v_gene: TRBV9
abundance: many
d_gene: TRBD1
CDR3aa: CASSVADRGYEQYF
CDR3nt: TGTGCCAGCAGCGTAGCTGACAGGGGCTACGAGCAGTACTTC

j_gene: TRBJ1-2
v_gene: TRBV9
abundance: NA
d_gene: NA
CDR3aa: CASRAVREVTNYGYTF
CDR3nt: TGTGCCAGCAGAGCAGTACGGGAAGTAACTAACTATGGCTACACCTTC

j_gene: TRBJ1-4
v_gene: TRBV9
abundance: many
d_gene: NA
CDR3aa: CASSAPGGTNEKLFF
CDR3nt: TGTGCCAGCAGCGCGCCGGGCGGCACTAATGAAAAACTGTTTTTT

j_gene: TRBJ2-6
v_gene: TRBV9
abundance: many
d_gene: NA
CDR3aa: CASSAFSAGANVLTF
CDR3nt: TGTGCCAGCAGCGCGTTTTCCGCTGGGGCCAACGTCCTGACTTTC

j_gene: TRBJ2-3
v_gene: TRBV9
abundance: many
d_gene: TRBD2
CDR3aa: CASSTIAGDDTQYF
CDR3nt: TGTGCCAGCAGCACCATAGCGGGAGACGATACGCAGTATTTT

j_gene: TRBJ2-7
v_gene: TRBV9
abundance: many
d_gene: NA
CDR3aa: CASSVGIAAYEQYF
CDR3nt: TGTGCCAGCAGCGTAGGAATAGCGGCTTACGAGCAGTACTTC

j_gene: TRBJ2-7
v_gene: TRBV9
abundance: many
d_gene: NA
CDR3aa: CASSVGGGGGEQYF
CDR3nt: TGTGCCAGCAGCGTAGGGGGGGGCGGAGGGGAGCAGTACTTC

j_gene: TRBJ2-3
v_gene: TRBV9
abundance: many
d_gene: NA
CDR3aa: CASSGRDGLFTDTQYF
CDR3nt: TGTGCCAGCAGCGGACGGGACGGACTTTTCACAGATACGCAGTATTTT

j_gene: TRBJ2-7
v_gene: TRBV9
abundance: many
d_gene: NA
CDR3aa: CASSDTMVEQYF
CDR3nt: TGTGCCAGCAGCGATACCATGGTGGAGCAGTACTTC

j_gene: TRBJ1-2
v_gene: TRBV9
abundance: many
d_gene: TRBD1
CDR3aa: CASSPTGTGASENYGYTF
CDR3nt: TGTGCCAGCAGCCCAACCGGGACAGGGGCATCAGAAAACTATGGCTACACCTTC

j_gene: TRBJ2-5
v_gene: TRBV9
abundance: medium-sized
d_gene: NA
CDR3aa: CASSPTGETQYF
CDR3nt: TGTGCCAGCAGCCCGACCGGGGAGACCCAGTACTTC

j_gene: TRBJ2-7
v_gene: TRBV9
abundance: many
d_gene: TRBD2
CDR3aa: CASSVAGSGELYEQYF
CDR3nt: TGTGCCAGCAGCGTAGCCGGTAGCGGGGAGTTATACGAGCAGTACTTC

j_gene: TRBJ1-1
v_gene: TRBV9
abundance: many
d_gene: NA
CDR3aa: CASSVGVYTEAFF
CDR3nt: TGTGCCAGCAGCGTAGGGGTTTACACTGAAGCTTTCTTT

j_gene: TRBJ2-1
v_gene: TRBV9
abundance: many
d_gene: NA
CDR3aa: CASSASGEQFF
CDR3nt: TGTGCCAGCAGCGCCTCAGGGGAGCAGTTCTTC

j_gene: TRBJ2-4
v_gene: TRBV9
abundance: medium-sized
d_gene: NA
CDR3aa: CASSVAGRNVIQYF
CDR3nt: TGTGCCAGCAGCGTAGCGGGGAGAAACGTGATTCAGTACTTC

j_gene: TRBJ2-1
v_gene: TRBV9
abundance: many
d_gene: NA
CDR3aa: CASSVSNWAEQFF
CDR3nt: TGTGCCAGCAGCGTATCGAATTGGGCTGAGCAGTTCTTC

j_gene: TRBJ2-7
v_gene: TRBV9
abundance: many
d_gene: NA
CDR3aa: CASSVEQGPGTYEQYF
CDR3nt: TGTGCCAGCAGCGTAGAACAGGGTCCAGGGACGTACGAGCAGTACTTC

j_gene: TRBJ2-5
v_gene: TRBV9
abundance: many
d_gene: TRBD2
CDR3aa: CASSVERGPRETQYF
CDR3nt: TGTGCCAGCAGCGTAGAGCGGGGGCCGAGGGAGACCCAGTACTTC

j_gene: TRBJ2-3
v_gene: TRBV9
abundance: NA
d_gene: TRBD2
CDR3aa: CASSAVAGTSTDTQYF
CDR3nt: TGTGCCAGCAGCGCCGTAGCGGGGACTAGCACAGATACGCAGTATTTT

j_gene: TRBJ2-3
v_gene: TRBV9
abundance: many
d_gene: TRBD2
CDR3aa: CASSVHSGGDTDTQYF
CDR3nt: TGTGCCAGCAGCGTACATAGCGGGGGGGACACAGATACGCAGTATTTT

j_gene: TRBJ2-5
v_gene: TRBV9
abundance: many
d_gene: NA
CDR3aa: CASSTTGYQETQYF
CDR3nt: TGTGCCAGCAGCACCACAGGGTACCAAGAGACCCAGTACTTC

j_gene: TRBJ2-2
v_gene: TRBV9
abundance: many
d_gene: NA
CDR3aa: CASSGWGGADNTGELFF
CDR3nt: TGTGCCAGCAGCGGGTGGGGGGGGGCGGACAACACCGGGGAGCTGTTTTTT

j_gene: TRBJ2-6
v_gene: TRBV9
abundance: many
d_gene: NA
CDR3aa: CASSANSGANVLTF
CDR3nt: TGTGCCAGCAGCGCCAACTCTGGGGCCAACGTCCTGACTTTC

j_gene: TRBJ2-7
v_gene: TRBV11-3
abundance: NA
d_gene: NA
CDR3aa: CASPPRRRATSRRQYF
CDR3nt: TGTGCCAGCCCCCCAAGGAGGAGAGCTACCTCCCGGAGGCAGTACTTC

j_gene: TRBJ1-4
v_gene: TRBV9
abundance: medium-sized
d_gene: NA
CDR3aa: CASGIYGDEKLFF
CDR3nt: TGTGCCAGCGGGATCTACGGGGATGAAAAACTGTTTTTT

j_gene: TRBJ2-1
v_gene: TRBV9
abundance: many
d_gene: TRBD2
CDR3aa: CASSVDSGSGNEQFF
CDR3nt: TGTGCCAGCAGCGTAGATAGCGGGAGCGGGAATGAGCAGTTCTTC

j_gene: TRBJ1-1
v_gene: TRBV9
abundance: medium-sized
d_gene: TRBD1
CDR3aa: CASSAPDRSTEAFF
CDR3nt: TGTGCCAGCAGCGCCCCGGACAGGTCCACTGAAGCTTTCTTT

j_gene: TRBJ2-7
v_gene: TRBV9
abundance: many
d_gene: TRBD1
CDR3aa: CASSIDRTGSYEQYF
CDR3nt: TGTGCCAGCAGCATAGATCGGACAGGATCCTACGAGCAGTACTTC

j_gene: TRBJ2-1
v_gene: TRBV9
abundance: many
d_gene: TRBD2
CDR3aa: CASSTGLAGGSSYNEQFF
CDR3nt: TGTGCCAGCAGCACAGGACTAGCGGGGGGGAGCTCCTACAATGAGCAGTTCTTC

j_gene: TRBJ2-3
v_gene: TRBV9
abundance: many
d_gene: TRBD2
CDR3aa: CASSPGTSGEYGTDTQYF
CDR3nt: TGTGCCAGCAGCCCGGGGACTAGCGGGGAGTACGGCACAGATACGCAGTATTTT

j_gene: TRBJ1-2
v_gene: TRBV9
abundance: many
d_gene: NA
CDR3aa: CASSGRDTYGYTF
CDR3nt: TGTGCCAGCAGCGGCCGGGACACCTATGGCTACACCTTC

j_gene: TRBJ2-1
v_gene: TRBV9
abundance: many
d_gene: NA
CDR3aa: CASSGGANEQFF
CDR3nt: TGTGCCAGCAGCGGGGGGGCGAATGAGCAGTTCTTC

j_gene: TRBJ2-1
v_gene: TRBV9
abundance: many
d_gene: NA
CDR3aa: CASSGGGDYNEQFF
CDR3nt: TGTGCCAGCAGCGGAGGGGGAGATTACAATGAGCAGTTCTTC

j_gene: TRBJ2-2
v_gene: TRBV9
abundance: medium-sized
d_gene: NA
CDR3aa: CASSVGGQPLTGELFF
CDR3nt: TGTGCCAGCAGCGTAGGTGGACAACCCCTCACCGGGGAGCTGTTTTTT

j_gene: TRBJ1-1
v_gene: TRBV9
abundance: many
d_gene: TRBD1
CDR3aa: CASSVDGQGASEAFF
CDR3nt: TGTGCCAGCAGCGTAGATGGACAGGGGGCCTCTGAAGCTTTCTTT

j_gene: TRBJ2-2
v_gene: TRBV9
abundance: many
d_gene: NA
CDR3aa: CASSPREAGELFF
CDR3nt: TGTGCCAGCAGCCCAAGGGAGGCCGGGGAGCTGTTTTTT

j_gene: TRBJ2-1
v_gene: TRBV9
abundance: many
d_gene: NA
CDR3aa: CASSVDGVIGEQFF
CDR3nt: TGTGCCAGCAGCGTAGATGGGGTAATCGGTGAGCAGTTCTTC

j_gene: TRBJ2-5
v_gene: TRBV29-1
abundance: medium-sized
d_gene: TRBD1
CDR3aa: CSVDRGTGTRETQYF
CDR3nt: TGCAGCGTTGATCGCGGGACAGGGACCCGAGAGACCCAGTACTTC

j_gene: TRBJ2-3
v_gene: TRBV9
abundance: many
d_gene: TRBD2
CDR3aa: CASSASGRALDTQYF
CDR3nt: TGTGCCAGCAGCGCTAGCGGGAGGGCCTTAGATACGCAGTATTTT

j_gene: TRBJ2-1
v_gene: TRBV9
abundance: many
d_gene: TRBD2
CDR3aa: CASSPAGGTYNEQFF
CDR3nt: TGTGCCAGCAGCCCAGCGGGAGGGACCTACAATGAGCAGTTCTTC

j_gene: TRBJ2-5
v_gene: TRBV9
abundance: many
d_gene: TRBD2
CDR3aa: CASSPGLAGPPQYF
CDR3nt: TGTGCCAGCAGCCCGGGACTAGCGGGCCCTCCCCAGTACTTC

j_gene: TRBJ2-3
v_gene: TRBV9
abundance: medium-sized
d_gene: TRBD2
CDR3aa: CASSVGETSGSTDTQYF
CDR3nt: TGTGCCAGCAGCGTTGGGGAGACTAGCGGGAGCACAGATACGCAGTATTTT

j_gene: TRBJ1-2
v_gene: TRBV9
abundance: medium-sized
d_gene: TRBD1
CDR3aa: CASSGRDRGPESYGYTF
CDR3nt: TGTGCCAGCAGCGGCCGGGACAGGGGGCCGGAAAGCTATGGCTACACCTTC

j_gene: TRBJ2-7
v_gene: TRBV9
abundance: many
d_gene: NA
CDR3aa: CASSVQEGLSEQYF
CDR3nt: TGTGCCAGCAGCGTGCAGGAAGGGCTGAGCGAGCAGTACTTC

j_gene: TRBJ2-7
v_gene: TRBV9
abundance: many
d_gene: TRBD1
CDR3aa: CASSVGDRGPTYEQYF
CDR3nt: TGTGCCAGCAGCGTAGGGGACAGGGGGCCCACCTACGAGCAGTACTTC

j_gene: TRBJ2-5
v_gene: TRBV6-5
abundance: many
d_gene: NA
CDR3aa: CASSSSPSTSANF
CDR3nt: NA

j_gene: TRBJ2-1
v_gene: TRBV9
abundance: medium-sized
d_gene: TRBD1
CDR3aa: CASSVELGGSGGYNEQFF
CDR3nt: TGTGCCAGCAGCGTAGAGTTAGGGGGGTCAGGGGGCTATAATGAGCAGTTCTTC

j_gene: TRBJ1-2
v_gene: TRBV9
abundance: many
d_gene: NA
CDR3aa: CASSAPGDYGYTF
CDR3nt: TGTGCCAGCAGCGCCCCAGGGGATTATGGCTACACCTTC

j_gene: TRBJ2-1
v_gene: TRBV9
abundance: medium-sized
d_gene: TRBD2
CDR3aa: CASSDGGGANEQFF
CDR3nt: TGTGCCAGCAGCGACGGCGGGGGGGCCAATGAGCAGTTCTTC

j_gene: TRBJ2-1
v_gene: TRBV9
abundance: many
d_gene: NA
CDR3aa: CASSEGRNKGNEQFF
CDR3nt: TGTGCCAGCAGCGAGGGGCGAAATAAGGGGAATGAGCAGTTCTTC

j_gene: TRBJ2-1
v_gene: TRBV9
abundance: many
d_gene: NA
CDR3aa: CASSVADSNEQFF
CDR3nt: TGTGCCAGCAGCGTAGCTGACAGCAATGAGCAGTTCTTC

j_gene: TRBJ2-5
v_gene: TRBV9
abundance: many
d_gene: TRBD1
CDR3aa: CASSVDRGETQYF
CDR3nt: TGTGCCAGCAGCGTAGACAGGGGGGAGACCCAGTACTTC

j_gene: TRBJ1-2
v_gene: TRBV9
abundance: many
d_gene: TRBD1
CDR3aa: CASSGTGGTYGYTF
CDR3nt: TGTGCCAGCAGCGGGACAGGGGGTACCTATGGCTACACCTTC

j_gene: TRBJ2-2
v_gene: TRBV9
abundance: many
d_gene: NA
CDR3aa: CASSATGMGNTGELFF
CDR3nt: TGTGCCAGCAGCGCCACAGGGATGGGGAACACCGGGGAGCTGTTTTTT

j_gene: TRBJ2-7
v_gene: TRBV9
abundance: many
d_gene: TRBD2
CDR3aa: CASSVGGLAGSHEQYF
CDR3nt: TGTGCCAGCAGCGTAGGTGGGCTAGCGGGATCCCACGAGCAGTACTTC